This T cell receptor beta chain was captured by sequencing in a study of blood T cell repertoires in COVID-19. About the research overall: Researchers got acute and convalescent COVID-19 samples from the United States, Italy and Spain.

CDR3 length equals 14 residues. Germline CDR1 is MDHEN and CDR2 is SYDVKM. The V gene end was trimmed by 5 bases and the J gene end by 4 bases; junction bases not matched to a gene: 7. In the original processing: It was from reference gene primer amplification that nucleated cell counts were estimated. The protocol was immunoSEQ multiplex PCR, while the TCRdb copy is restricted to in-frame clones and leaves out a portion. The V and J calls and clone size were taken over from that table, and D and trimming were inferred from the DNA. The sample includes about 62,000 clones, 76% of them seen just once.

The chain uses TRBV28 and TRBJ1-2; TRBD1 agrees at 7 bases. This TCR was sampled from a woman aged 45-65 years with active or convalescent COVID-19. Sequenced input: peripheral blood. The CDR3 loop reads CASSPPGTAYGYTF. CDR3 coding DNA: TGTGCCAGCAGTCCACCAGGGACAGCCTATGGCTACACCTTC.